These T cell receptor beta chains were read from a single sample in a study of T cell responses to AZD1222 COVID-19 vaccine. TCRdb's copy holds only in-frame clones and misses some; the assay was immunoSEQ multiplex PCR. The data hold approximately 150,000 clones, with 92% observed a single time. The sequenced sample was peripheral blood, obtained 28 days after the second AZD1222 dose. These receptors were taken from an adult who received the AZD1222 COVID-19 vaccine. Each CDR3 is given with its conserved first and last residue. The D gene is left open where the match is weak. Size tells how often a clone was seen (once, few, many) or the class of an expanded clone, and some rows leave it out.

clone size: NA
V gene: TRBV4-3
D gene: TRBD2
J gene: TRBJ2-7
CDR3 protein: CASSQGLRLAGVGYEQYF
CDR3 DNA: TGCGCCAGCAGCCAGGGCCTACGACTAGCGGGAGTGGGCTACGAGCAGTACTTC

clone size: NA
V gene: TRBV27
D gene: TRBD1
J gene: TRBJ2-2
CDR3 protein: CASRPGQDFPGELFF
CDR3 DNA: TGTGCCAGCAGGCCGGGACAGGATTTCCCCGGGGAGCTGTTTTTT

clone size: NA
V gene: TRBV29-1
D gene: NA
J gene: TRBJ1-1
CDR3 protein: CSVEGQYTEAFF
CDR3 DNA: TGCAGCGTTGAAGGACAGTACACTGAAGCTTTCTTT

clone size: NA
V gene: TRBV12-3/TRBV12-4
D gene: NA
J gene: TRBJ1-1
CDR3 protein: CASTRWGGEAFF
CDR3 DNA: TGTGCCAGCACCAGGTGGGGTGGTGAAGCTTTCTTT

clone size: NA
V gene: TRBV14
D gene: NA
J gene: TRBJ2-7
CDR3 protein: CASSPGHEQYF
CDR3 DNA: TGTGCCAGCAGCCCAGGTCACGAGCAGTACTTC

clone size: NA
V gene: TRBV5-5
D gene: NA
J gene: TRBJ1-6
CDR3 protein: CASSLGQAPYNSPLHF
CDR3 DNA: TGTGCCAGCAGCTTGGGACAGGCCCCGTATAATTCACCCCTCCACTTT

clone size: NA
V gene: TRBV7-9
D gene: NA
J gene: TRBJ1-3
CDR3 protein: CASSLLAGGFLSGNTIYF
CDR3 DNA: TGTGCCAGCAGCTTACTGGCAGGAGGGTTCCTCTCTGGAAACACCATATATTTT

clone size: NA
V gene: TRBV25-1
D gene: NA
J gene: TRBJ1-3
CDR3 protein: CASSDPGWRTIYF
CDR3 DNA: TGTGCCAGCAGTGATCCTGGTTGGCGCACCATATATTTT

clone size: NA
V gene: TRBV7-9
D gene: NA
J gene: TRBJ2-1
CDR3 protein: CASSLAPRGGDNEQFF
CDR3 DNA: TGTGCCAGCAGCTTAGCTCCCAGGGGAGGGGACAATGAGCAGTTCTTC

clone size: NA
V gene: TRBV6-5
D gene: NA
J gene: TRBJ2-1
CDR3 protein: CASREFGYNEQFF
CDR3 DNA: TGTGCCAGTCGGGAGTTCGGTTACAATGAGCAGTTCTTC

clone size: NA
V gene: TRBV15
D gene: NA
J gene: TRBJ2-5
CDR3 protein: CATSRGAGETQYF
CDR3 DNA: TGTGCCACCAGCCGAGGGGCCGGAGAGACCCAGTACTTC

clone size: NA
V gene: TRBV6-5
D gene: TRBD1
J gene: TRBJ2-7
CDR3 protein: CASSSGTGTLEQYF
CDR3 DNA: TGTGCCAGCAGTTCCGGGACAGGGACTCTCGAGCAGTACTTC

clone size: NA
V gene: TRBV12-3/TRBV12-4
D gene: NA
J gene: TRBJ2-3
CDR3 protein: CASSLEDTQYF
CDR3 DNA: TGTGCCAGCAGTTTAGAAGATACGCAGTATTTT

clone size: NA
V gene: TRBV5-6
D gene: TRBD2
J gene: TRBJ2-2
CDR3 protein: CASSLFTSDTGELFF
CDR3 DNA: TGTGCCAGCAGCTTGTTTACTAGCGACACCGGGGAGCTGTTTTTT

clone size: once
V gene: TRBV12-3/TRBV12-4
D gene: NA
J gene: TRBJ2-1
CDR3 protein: CASSLVVSEQFF
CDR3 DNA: TGTGCCAGCAGTTTAGTAGTTTCCGAGCAGTTCTTC